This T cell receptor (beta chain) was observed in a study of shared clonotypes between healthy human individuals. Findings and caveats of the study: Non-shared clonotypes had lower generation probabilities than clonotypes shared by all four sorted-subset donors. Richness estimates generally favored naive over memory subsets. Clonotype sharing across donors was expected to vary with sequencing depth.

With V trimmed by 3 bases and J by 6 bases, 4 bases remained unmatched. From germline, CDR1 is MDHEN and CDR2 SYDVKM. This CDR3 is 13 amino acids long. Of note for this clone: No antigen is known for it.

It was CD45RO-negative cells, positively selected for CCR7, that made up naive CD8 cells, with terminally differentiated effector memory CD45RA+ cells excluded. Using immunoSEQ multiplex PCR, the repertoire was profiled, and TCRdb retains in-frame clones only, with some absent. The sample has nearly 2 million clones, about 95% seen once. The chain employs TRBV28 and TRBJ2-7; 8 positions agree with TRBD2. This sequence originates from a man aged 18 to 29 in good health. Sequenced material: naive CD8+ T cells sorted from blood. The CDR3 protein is CASSFGGGVEQYF. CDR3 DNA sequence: TGTGCCAGCAGTTTCGGGGGGGGAGTCGAGCAGTACTTC.